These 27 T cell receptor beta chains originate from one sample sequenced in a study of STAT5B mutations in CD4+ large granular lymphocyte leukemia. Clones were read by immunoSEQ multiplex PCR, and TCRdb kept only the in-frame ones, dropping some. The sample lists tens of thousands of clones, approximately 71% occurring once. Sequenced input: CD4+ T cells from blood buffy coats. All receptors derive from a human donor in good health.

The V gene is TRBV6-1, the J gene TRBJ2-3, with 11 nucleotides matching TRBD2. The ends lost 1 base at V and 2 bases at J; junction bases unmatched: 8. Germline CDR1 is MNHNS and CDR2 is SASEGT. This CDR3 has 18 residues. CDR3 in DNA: TGTGCCAGCAGTGAAGGGCTAGCGGGGGGATTCCTCACAGATACGCAGTATTTT. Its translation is CASSEGLAGGFLTDTQYF.

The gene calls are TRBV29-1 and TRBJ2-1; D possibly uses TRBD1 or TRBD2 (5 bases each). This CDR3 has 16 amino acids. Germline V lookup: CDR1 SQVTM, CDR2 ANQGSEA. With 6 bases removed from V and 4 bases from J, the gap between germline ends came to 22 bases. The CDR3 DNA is TGCAGCGTAGAACCGAGGGGCCTTACTGGATACAATGAGCAGTTCTTC. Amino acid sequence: CSVEPRGLTGYNEQFF.

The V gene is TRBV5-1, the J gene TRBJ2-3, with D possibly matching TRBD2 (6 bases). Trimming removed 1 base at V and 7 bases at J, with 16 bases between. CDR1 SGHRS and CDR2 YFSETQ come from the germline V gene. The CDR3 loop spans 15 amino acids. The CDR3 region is CASSLPRGTQNTQYF. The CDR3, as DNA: TGCGCCAGCAGCTTGCCCCGGGGGACCCAGAATACGCAGTATTTT.

Here the CDR3 reads CASTLYRGGFYEQYF. CDR3 sequence (DNA): TGTGCCAGCACCCTTTACAGGGGAGGCTTCTACGAGCAGTACTTC. The V call is TRBV28, the J call TRBJ2-7, with D maybe TRBD1 (7 bases). Trimming cost V 7 bases and J 3 bases, with 19 bases left between them. The CDR3 runs to 15 residues. Germline loops: CDR1 MDHEN, CDR2 SYDVKM.

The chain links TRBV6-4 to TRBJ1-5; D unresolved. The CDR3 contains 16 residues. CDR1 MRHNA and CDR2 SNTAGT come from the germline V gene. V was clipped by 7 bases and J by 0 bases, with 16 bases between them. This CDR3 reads CASTQGTALSNQPQHF. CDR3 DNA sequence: TGTGCCAGCACCCAAGGCACGGCCCTTAGCAATCAGCCCCAGCATTTT.

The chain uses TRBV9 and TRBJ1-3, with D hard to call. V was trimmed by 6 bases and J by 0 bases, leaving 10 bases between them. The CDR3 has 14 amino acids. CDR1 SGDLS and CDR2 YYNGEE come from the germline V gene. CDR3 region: CASKPATSGNTIYF. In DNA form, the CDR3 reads TGTGCCAGCAAGCCGGCTACCTCTGGAAACACCATATATTTT.

This CDR3 is CATAQRWTDTQYF. CDR3 DNA: TGTGCCACTGCCCAGCGGTGGACAGATACGCAGTATTTT. This rearrangement joins TRBV19 to TRBJ2-3; weak D call: TRBD2 (5 bases). V lost 10 bases to trimming and J lost 3 bases, with 14 bases between them. Germline V gene sequence: CDR1 LNHDA, CDR2 SQIVND (reference sequence). The CDR3 length is 13 residues.

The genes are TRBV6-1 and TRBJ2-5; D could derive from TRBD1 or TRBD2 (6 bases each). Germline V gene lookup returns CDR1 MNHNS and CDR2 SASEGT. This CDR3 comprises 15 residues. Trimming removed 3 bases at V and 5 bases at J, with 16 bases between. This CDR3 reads CASSEAGHPAETQYF. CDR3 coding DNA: TGTGCCAGCAGTGAGGCGGGACACCCGGCGGAGACCCAGTACTTC.

The DNA for the CDR3 is TGTGCCAGCAGCGTGGGGGGATTGAACTACGAGCAGTACTTC. It codes for CASSVGGLNYEQYF. V usage is TRBV9 and J usage is TRBJ2-7, with D tentatively TRBD2 (6 bases). CDR1 and CDR2 (germline): SGDLS, YYNGEE. Trimming pared 2 bases from V and 3 bases from J, leaving 12 bases between. The CDR3 loop spans 14 amino acids.

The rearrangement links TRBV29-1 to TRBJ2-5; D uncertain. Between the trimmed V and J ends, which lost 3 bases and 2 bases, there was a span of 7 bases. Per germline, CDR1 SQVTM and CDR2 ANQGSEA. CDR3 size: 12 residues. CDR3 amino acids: CSVDPGQETQYF. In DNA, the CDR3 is TGCAGCGTTGATCCCGGACAAGAGACCCAGTACTTC. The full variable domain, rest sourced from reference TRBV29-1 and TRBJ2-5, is SAVISQKPSRDICQRGTSLTIQCQVDSQVTMMFWYRQQPGQSLTLIATANQGSEATYESGFVIDKFPISRPNLTFSTLTVSNMSPEDSSIYLCSVDPGQETQYFGPGTRLLVL.

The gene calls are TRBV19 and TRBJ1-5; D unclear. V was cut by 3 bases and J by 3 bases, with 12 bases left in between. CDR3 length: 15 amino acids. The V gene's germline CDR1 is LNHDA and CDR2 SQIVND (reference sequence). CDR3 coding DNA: TGTGCCAGTAGTATCTCGGGATCCAACAATCAGCCCCAGCATTTT. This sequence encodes CASSISGSNNQPQHF.

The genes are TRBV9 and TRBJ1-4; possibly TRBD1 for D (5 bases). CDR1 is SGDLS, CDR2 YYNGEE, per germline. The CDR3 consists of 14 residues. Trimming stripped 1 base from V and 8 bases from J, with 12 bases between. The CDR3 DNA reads TGTGCCAGCAGCGTAAGGGAGGGGAACGAAAAACTGTTTTTT. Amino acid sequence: CASSVREGNEKLFF.

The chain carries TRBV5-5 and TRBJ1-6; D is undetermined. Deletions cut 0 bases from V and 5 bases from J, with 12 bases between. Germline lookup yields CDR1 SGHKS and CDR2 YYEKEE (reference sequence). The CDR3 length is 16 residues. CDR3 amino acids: CASSLVGTGNNSPLHF. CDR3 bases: TGTGCCAGCAGCTTGGTTGGAACTGGCAATAATTCACCCCTCCACTTT.

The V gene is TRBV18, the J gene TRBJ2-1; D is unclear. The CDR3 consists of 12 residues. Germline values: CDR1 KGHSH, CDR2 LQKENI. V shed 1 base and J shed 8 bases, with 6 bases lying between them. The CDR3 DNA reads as TGTGCCAGCTCACCACGAAGGGATGAGCAGTTCTTC. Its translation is CASSPRRDEQFF.

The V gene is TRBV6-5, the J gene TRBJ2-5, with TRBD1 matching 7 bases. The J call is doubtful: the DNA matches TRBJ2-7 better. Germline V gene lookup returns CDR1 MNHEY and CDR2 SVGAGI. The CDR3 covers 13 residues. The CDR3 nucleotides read TGTGCCAGCACCGCCGGGACAGCCTACGAGCAGTACTTC. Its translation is CASTAGTAYEQYF.

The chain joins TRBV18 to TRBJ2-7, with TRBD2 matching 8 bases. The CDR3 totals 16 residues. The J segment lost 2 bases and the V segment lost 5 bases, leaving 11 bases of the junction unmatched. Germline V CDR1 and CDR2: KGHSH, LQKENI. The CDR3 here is CASSFKESGGAYEQYF. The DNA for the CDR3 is TGTGCCAGCTCATTCAAGGAGAGCGGGGGAGCCTACGAGCAGTACTTC.

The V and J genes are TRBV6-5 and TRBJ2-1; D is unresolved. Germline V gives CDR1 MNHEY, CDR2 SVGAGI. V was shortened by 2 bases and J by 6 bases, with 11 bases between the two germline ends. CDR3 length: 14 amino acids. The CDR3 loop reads CASSYRDIRNEQFF. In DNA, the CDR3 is TGTGCCAGCAGTTACCGCGACATACGCAATGAGCAGTTCTTC.

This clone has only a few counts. CDR3 loop: CASSRRSDEAFF. CDR3 nucleotides: TGTGCCAGCAGCCGCCGGTCTGACGAAGCTTTCTTT. The chain recombines TRBV7-9 with TRBJ1-1, with no clear D. This CDR3 is 12 amino acids long. CDR1 is SEHNR and CDR2 is FQNEAQ in the germline V gene (reference sequence). The germline V and J ends were trimmed by 5 bases and 8 bases, with 12 bases remaining between them.

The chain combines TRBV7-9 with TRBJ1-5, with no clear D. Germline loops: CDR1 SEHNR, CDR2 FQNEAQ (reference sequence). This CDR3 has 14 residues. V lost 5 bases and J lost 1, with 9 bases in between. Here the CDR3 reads CASSLSFSNQPQHF. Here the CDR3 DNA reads TGTGCCAGCAGCCTAAGTTTCAGCAATCAGCCCCAGCATTTT.

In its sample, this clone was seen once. CDR3 DNA sequence: TGTGCCAGCAGTTTGGAGGCTAGCGGGAACAATGAGCAGTTCTTC. This gives the protein CASSLEASGNNEQFF. The J gene is TRBJ2-1, the V gene TRBV2; 9 nucleotides agree with TRBD2. Germline values: CDR1 SNHLY, CDR2 FYNNEI. The CDR3 has 15 residues. Trimming at V came to 5 bases and at J to 5 bases, leaving 7 bases not matched to a gene.

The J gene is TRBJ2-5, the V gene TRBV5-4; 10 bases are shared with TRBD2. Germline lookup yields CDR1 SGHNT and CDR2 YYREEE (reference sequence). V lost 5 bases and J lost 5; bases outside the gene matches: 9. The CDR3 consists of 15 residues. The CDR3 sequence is CASRSVAGGVETQYF. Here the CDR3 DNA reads TGTGCCAGCAGGTCTGTAGCGGGGGGAGTGGAGACCCAGTACTTC. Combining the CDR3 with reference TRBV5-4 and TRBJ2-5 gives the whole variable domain ETGVTQSPTHLIKTRGQQVTLRCSSQSGHNTVSWYQQALGQGPQFIFQYYREEENGRGNFPPRFSGLQFPNYSSELNVNALELDDSALYLCASRSVAGGVETQYFGPGTRLLVL.

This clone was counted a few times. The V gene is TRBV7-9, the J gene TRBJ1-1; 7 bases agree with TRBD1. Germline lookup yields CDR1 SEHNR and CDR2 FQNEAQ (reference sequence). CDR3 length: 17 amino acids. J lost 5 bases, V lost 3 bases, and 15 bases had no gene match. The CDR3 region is CASSFPGQVVLWTEAFF. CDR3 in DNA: TGTGCCAGCAGCTTCCCTGGACAGGTGGTTTTATGGACTGAAGCTTTCTTT.

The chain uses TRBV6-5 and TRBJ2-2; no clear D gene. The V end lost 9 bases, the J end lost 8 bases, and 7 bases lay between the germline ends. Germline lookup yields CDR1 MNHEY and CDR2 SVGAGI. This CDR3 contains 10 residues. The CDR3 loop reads CASRRGELFF. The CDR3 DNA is TGTGCCAGTCGTAGGGGGGAGCTGTTTTTT.

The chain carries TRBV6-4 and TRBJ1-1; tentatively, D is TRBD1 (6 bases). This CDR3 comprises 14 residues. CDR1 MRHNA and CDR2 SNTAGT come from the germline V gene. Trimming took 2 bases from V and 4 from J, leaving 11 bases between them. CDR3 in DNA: TGTGCCAGCAGTGACACAAACAGGGCCACTGAAGCTTTCTTT. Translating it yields CASSDTNRATEAFF.

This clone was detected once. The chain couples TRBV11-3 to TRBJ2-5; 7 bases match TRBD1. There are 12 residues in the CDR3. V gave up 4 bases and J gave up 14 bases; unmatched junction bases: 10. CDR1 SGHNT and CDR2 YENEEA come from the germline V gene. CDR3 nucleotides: TGTGCCAGCAGCTCCGGTGGGGACAGAGTCTACTTC. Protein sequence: CASSSGGDRVYF.

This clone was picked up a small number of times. The chain's CDR3 is CASSDGQAPRAFF. As DNA, the CDR3 is TGTGCCAGCAGTGATGGGCAGGCCCCAAGGGCTTTCTTT. The rearrangement links TRBV2 to TRBJ1-1; D gene ambiguous. The CDR3 has 13 residues. V lost 3 bases and J lost 11, with 16 bases in between. Germline CDR1 SNHLY, CDR2 FYNNEI. Variable domain in full (rest from reference TRBV2 and TRBJ1-1): EPEVTQTPSHQVTQMGQEVILRCVPISNHLYFYWYRQILGQKVEFLVSFYNNEISEKSEIFDDQFSVERPDGSNFTLKIRSTKLEDSAMYFCASSDGQAPRAFFGQGTRLTVV.

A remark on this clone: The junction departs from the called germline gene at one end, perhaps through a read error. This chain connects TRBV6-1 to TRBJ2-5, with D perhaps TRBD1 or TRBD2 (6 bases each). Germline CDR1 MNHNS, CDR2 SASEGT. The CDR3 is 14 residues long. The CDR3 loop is CASSEGGYQETQYF. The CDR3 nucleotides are TGTGCCAGCAGCGAAGGGGGGTACCAAGAGACCCAGTACTTC.